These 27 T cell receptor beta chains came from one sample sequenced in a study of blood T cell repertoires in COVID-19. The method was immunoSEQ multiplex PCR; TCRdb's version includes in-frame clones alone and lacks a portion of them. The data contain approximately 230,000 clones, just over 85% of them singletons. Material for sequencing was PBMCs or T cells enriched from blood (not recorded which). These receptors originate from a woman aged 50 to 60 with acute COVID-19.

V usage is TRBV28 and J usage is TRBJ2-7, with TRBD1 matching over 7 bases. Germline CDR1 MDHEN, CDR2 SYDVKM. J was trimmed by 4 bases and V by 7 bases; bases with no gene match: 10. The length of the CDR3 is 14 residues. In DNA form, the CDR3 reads TGTGCCAGCACCCCTACGACAGGGAAGTACGAGCAGTACTTC. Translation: CASTPTTGKYEQYF.

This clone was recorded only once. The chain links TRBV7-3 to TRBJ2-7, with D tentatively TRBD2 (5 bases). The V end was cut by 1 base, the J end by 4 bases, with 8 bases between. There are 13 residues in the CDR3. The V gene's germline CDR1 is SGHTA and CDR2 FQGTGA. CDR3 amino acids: CASSLIPGYEQYF. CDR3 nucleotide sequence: TGTGCCAGCAGCTTAATCCCGGGGTACGAGCAGTACTTC.

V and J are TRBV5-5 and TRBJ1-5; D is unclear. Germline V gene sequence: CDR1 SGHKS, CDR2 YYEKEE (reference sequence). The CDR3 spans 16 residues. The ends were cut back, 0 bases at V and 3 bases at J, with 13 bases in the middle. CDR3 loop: CASSLARVGTNQPQHF. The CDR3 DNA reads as TGTGCCAGCAGCTTGGCTCGGGTAGGCACCAATCAGCCCCAGCATTTT.

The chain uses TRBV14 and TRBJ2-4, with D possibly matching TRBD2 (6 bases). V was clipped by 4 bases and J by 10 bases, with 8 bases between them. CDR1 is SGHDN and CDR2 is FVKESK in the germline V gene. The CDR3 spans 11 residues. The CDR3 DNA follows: TGTGCCAGCAGCCTGGGGAGGATTCAGTACTTC. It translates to CASSLGRIQYF. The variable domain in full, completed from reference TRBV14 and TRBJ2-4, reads EAGVTQFPSHSVIEKGQTVTLRCDPISGHDNLYWYRRVMGKEIKFLLHFVKESKQDESGMPNNRFLAERTGGTYSTLKVQPAELEDSGVYFCASSLGRIQYFGAGTRLSVL.

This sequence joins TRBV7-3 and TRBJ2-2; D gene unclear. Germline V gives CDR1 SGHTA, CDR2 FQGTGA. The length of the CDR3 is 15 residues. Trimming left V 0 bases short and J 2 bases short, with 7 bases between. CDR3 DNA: TGTGCCAGCAGCTTAACGGTCCTAAACACCGGGGAGCTGTTTTTT. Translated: CASSLTVLNTGELFF.

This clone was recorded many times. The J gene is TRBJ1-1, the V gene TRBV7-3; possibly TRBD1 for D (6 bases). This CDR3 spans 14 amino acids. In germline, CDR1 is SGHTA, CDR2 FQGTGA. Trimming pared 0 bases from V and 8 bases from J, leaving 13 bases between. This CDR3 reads CASSLTGLGAEAFF. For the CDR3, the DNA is TGTGCCAGCAGCTTAACCGGGTTGGGGGCCGAAGCTTTCTTT.

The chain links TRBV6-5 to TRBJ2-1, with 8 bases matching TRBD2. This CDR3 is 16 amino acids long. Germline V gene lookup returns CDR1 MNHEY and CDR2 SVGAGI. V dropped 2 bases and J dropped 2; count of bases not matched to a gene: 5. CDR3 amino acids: CASSYTSGSTYNEQFF. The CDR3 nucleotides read TGTGCCAGCAGTTACACTAGCGGCTCTACCTACAATGAGCAGTTCTTC.

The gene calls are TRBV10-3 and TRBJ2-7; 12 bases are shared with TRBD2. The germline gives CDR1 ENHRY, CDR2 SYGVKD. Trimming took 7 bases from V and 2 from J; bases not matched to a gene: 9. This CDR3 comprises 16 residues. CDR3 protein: CAITPSGRVGTYEQYF. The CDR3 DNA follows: TGTGCCATCACTCCTAGCGGGAGGGTGGGAACCTACGAGCAGTACTTC.

The DNA for the CDR3 is TGTGCCACCGAGGACAGGGTGAAGGGCTACACCTTC. Protein: CATEDRVKGYTF. The J gene is TRBJ1-2, the V gene TRBV28, with 8 nucleotides matching TRBD1. The V and J ends lost 10 bases and 8 bases, in that order; junction bases with no gene match: 9. CDR1 and CDR2 from the germline V gene are MDHEN and SYDVKM. This CDR3 contains 12 residues.

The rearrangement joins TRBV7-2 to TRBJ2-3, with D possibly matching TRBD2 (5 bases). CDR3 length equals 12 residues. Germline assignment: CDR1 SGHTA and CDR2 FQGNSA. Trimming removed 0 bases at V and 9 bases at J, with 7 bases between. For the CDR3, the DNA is TGTGCCAGCAGCTTAGCCCGGGAAACGCAGTATTTT. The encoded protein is CASSLARETQYF.

The CDR3 region is CASSAPYIVRNTGELFF. CDR3 DNA: TGTGCCAGCAGCGCACCTTACATCGTACGGAACACCGGGGAGCTGTTTTTT. The rearrangement joins TRBV9 to TRBJ2-2; D unresolved. Germline-derived CDR1 and CDR2 are SGDLS and YYNGEE. This CDR3 is 17 amino acids long. Between the trimmed V and J ends, which lost 3 bases and 1 base, there was a span of 16 bases. Full variable domain (remainder filled in from reference TRBV9 and TRBJ2-2): DSGVTQTPKHLITATGQRVTLRCSPRSGDLSVYWYQQSLDQGLQFLIQYYNGEERAKGNILERFSAQQFPDLHSELNLSSLELGDSALYFCASSAPYIVRNTGELFFGEGSRLTVL.

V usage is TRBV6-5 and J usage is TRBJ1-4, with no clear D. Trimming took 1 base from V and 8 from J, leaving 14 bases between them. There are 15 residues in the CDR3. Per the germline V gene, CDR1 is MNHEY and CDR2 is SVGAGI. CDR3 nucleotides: TGTGCCAGCAGTTACTATGGCAGTCGATTGGAAAAACTGTTTTTT. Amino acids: CASSYYGSRLEKLFF.

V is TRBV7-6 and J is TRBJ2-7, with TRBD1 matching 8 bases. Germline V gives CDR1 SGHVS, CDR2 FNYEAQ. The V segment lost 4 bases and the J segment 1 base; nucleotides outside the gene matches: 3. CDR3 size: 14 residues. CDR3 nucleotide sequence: TGTGCCAGCAGCTCCCAGGGGGCGTCCTACGAGCAGTACTTC. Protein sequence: CASSSQGASYEQYF.

CDR3: CASSPQPATGTEAFF. The CDR3 DNA follows: TGTGCCAGCAGCCCCCAGCCCGCGACAGGGACTGAAGCTTTCTTT. The gene calls are TRBV7-3 and TRBJ1-1; 7 bases agree with TRBD1. The CDR3 is 15 amino acids. Germline loops: CDR1 SGHTA, CDR2 FQGTGA. The V segment lost 5 bases and the J segment 5 bases; nucleotides outside the gene matches: 11.

In nucleotides, the CDR3 is TGTGCCATCAGTGACCGGGACAGGGCCTTGAACACTGAAGCTTTCTTT. Its protein product is CAISDRDRALNTEAFF. The rearrangement uses TRBV10-3 and TRBJ1-1, with 9 bases that match TRBD1. This CDR3 contains 16 residues. The trim removed 3 bases at V and 0 bases at J, leaving 5 bases unmatched. Germline loops: CDR1 ENHRY, CDR2 SYGVKD.

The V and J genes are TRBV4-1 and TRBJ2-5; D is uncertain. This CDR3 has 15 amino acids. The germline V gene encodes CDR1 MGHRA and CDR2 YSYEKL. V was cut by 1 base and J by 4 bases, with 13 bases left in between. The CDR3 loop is CASSQVVGSGETQYF. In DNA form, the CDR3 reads TGCGCCAGCAGCCAAGTAGTGGGCAGTGGAGAGACCCAGTACTTC.

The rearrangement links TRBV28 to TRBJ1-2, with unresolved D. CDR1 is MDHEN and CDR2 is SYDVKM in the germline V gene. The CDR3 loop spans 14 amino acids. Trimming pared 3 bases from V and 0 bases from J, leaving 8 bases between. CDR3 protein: CASSLGRPNYGYTF. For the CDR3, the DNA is TGTGCCAGCAGTTTGGGCAGGCCTAACTATGGCTACACCTTC.

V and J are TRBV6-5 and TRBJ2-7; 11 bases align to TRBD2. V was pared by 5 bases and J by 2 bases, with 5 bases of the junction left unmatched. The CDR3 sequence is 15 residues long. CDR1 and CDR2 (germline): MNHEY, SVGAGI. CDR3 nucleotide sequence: TGTGCCAGCAGTCTAACTAGCGGGAGTACCTACGAGCAGTACTTC. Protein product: CASSLTSGSTYEQYF.

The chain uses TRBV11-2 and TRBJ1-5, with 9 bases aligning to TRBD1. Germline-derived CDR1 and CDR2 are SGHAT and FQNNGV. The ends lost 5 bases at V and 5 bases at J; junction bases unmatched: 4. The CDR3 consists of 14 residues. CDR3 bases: TGTGCCAGCAGCCTAAGGACAGGGGATCAGCCCCAGCATTTT. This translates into CASSLRTGDQPQHF.

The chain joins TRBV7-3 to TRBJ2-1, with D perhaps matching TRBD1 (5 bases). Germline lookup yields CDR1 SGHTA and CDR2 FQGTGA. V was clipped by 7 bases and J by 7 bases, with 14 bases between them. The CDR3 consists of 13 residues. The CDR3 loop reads CASIGAAGNEQFF. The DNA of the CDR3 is TGTGCCAGCATTGGGGCGGCTGGGAATGAGCAGTTCTTC.

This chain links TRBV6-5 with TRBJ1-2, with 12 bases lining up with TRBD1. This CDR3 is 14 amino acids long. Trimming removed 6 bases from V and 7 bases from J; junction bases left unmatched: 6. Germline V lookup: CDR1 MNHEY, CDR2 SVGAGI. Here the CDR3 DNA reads TGTGCCAGCAGGATGGGACAGGGGGCCGGTGGCTACACCTTC. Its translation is CASRMGQGAGGYTF.

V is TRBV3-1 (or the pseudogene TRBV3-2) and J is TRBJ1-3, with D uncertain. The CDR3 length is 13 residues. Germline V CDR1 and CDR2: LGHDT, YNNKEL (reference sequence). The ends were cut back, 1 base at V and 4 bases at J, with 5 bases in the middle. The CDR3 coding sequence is TGTGCCAGCAGCCAAGCCCTCGGAAACACCATATATTTT. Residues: CASSQALGNTIYF.

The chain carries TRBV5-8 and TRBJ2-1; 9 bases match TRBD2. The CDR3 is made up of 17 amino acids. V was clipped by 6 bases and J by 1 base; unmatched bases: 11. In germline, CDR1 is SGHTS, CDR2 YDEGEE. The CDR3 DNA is TGTGCCAGCACCCAAATTAGCGGGAGCTCGTCCTACAATGAGCAGTTCTTC. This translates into CASTQISGSSSYNEQFF.

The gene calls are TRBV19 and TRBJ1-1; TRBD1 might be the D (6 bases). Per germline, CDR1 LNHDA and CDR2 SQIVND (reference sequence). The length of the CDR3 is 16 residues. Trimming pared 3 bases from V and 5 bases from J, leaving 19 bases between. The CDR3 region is CASSMWGQGRGTEAFF. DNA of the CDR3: TGTGCCAGTAGTATGTGGGGCCAAGGGAGGGGGACTGAAGCTTTCTTT.

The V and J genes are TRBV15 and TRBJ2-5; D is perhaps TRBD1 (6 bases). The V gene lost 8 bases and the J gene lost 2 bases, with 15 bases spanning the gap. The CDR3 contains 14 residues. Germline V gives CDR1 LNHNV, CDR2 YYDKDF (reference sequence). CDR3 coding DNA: TGTGCCACCCAAGCCAGCGACAGGCAAGAGACCCAGTACTTC. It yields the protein CATQASDRQETQYF.

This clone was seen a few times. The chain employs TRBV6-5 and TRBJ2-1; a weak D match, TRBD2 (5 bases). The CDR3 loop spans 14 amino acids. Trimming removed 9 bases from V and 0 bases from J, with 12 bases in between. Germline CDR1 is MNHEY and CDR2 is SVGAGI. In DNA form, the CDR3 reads TGTGCCAGTGCCGCGGGTCACTCCTACAATGAGCAGTTCTTC. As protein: CASAAGHSYNEQFF.

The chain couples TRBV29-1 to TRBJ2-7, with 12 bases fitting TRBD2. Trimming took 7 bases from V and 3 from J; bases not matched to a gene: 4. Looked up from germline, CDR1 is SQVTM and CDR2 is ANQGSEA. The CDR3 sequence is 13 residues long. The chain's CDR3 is CSGRTSGNYEQYF. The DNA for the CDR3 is TGCAGCGGAAGGACTAGCGGGAACTACGAGCAGTACTTC.